A single sample gave rise to the 6 T cell receptor beta chains below, sequenced in a study of blood T cells in healthy people across ages. Alongside a J-beta primer mix, a sample-barcoded 5' primer served in a second PCR lasting roughly 6 to 12 cycles. MiXCR, applied by TCRdb to the 5' RACE reads, yields one record per CDR3 protein. The sample records about 1.1 million distinct CDR3 sequences, roughly two fifths being singletons. Sequenced: blood. The source of these receptors is a man in his late teens or twenties in good health.

The chain joins TRBV6-2 or TRBV6-3 to TRBJ2-1, with unresolved D. The tail of the sequence fits TRBJ2-7 better, so the J call may be wrong. The CDR3 length is 12 residues. Germline V gene lookup returns CDR1 MNHEY and CDR2 SVGEGT. CDR3 sequence (DNA): TGTGCCACCACAGCCGCCTACAATGAGCAGTACTTC. Its translation is CATTAAYNEQYF.

This clonotype was detected only a few times. The chain uses TRBV5-6 and TRBJ1-5; 8 bases align to TRBD1. The CDR3 covers 17 residues. Germline V gene data show CDR1 as SGHDT and CDR2 as YYEEEE. Losses at the gene ends were 5 bases for V and 0 bases for J; bases not matched to a gene: 10. Here the CDR3 DNA reads TGTGCCAGCAGTTCTTCTCGCAGGGGGCTTAGCAATCAGCCCCAGCATTTT. Amino acids: CASSSSRRGLSNQPQHF.

The chain carries TRBV7-2 and TRBJ2-7; perhaps TRBD1 as D (6 bases). The CDR3 sequence is 15 residues long. Germline V gives CDR1 SGHTA, CDR2 FQGNSA. V lost 1 base, J lost 5 bases, and 15 bases lay in between. The CDR3 nucleotides are TGTGCCAGCAGCTTAGAGGTCGCAGGGGCCGACGAGCAGTACTTC. Its translation: CASSLEVAGADEQYF.

The chain has TRBV20-1 and TRBJ2-1, with 9 bases matching TRBD2. This CDR3 has 18 amino acids. The J segment lost 0 bases and the V segment lost 1 base, leaving 10 bases of the junction unmatched. Germline-derived CDR1 and CDR2 are DFQATT and SNEGSKA (reference sequence). CDR3 region: CSARGGSGGQNSYNEQFF. The DNA for the CDR3 is TGCAGTGCTAGAGGTGGTAGCGGGGGCCAAAACTCCTACAATGAGCAGTTCTTC.

A few counts support this clonotype. The rearrangement links TRBV20-1 to TRBJ1-2; 7 positions match TRBD1. The CDR3 contains 13 residues. CDR1 DFQATT and CDR2 SNEGSKA come from the germline V gene (reference sequence). V lost 5 bases to trimming and J lost 4 bases; unmatched junction nucleotides: 7. CDR3 sequence (DNA): TGCAGTGCTCAGAAGACAGGGTCCTATGGCTACACCTTC. The encoded protein is CSAQKTGSYGYTF.

V is TRBV7-2 and J is TRBJ2-3; TRBD2 agrees at 11 bases. CDR1 and CDR2 (germline): SGHTA, FQGNSA. There are 16 residues in the CDR3. V was pared by 5 bases and J by 5 bases, with 9 bases of the junction left unmatched. The CDR3 reads CASSVLPGLAVDTQYF. DNA for the CDR3: TGTGCCAGCAGCGTACTACCGGGACTAGCGGTAGATACGCAGTATTTT.